A selection of T cell receptor beta chains follows, all from one sample in a study of blood T cell repertoires in COVID-19. Repertoires were generated with immunoSEQ multiplex PCR, while TCRdb's copy carries only in-frame clones and drops some. The table records approximately 490,000 clones, around 90% of them present only once. Sequences were obtained from PBMCs or T cells enriched from blood (not recorded which). The receptors stem from a woman younger than 35 who had recovered from COVID-19. Both conserved end residues are trimmed from each CDR3. The D gene is left open where the match is weak.

J | length | D | V | CDR3
TRBJ2-2 | 13 | NA | TRBV11-1 | ASTPFGGRTGELF
TRBJ1-5 | 12 | NA | TRBV28 | ASEGLYSNQPQH
TRBJ2-1 | 14 | TRBD1 | TRBV3-1/TRBV3-2 | ASSRFEGARYNEQF
TRBJ1-4 | 10 | NA | TRBV5-8 | ASSGRVMKLF
TRBJ2-1 | 16 | TRBD2 | TRBV7-9 | ASSFGVAGGQLENEQF
TRBJ2-3 | 14 | TRBD2 | TRBV5-6 | ASSLESGGAVDTQY
TRBJ2-5 | 11 | NA | TRBV18 | ASSPDYQETQY
TRBJ1-1 | 11 | NA | TRBV28 | ASSGFGNTEAF
TRBJ2-7 | 14 | NA | TRBV3-1/TRBV3-2 | ASSQERVGVSYEQY
TRBJ1-3 | 18 | TRBD1 | TRBV11-3 | ASSPPVRDRGDSSGNTIY
TRBJ1-1 | 12 | NA | TRBV6-2/TRBV6-3 | ASSYVSGRPTAF
TRBJ1-5 | 14 | NA | TRBV28 | ASSWWGEGGNQPQH
TRBJ2-7 | 14 | NA | TRBV21-1 | ASSKDEAGGEYEQY
TRBJ1-4 | 12 | TRBD1 | TRBV7-8 | ASSLRQGPEKLF
TRBJ1-2 | 13 | TRBD1 | TRBV5-1 | ASSSWTGGNYGYT
TRBJ1-5 | 12 | TRBD1 | TRBV5-6 | ASSLQGAGQPQH
TRBJ2-1 | 11 | NA | TRBV2 | ASSEQRDREQF
TRBJ2-5 | 12 | TRBD2 | TRBV4-2 | ASSPGLAWETQY
TRBJ2-1 | 12 | TRBD1 | TRBV6-5 | ASSSDRGQDEQF
TRBJ1-4 | 12 | TRBD1 | TRBV19 | ASSRGGTNEKLF
TRBJ1-2 | 14 | TRBD1 | TRBV12-5 | ASASVVGQGRNGYT
TRBJ1-6 | 11 | NA | TRBV19 | ASSITRPSPLH
TRBJ1-5 | 14 | NA | TRBV6-6 | ASSYRTDYSNQPQH
TRBJ1-6 | 9 | NA | TRBV2 | ASSSNSPLH
TRBJ2-2 | 15 | TRBD2 | TRBV5-4 | ASSHQLAGAVGGELF
TRBJ2-1 | 11 | TRBD1 | TRBV10-3 | ATAGQGDNEQF
TRBJ2-7 | 13 | TRBD2 | TRBV5-4 | ASSFGGRGGYEQY
TRBJ1-1 | 10 | NA | TRBV5-1 | ASSLQGSEAF
TRBJ1-2 | 11 | NA | TRBV5-1 | ASSIQVNYGYT
TRBJ1-3 | 14 | NA | TRBV28 | ASSLGGFYSGNTIY
TRBJ2-1 | 12 | NA | TRBV6-1 | ASRSSQGRDEQF
TRBJ2-7 | 15 | TRBD2 | TRBV10-2 | ASSESVLAGSLYEQY
TRBJ2-7 | 11 | TRBD1 | TRBV10-3 | AISLDRAPEQY
TRBJ2-5 | 9 | TRBD1 | TRBV6-5 | ASRGGQGWY
TRBJ1-2 | 11 | TRBD1 | TRBV5-4 | ASSSDRVYGYT
TRBJ2-1 | 10 | NA | TRBV6-1 | ASGGSYNEQF
TRBJ2-5 | 12 | NA | TRBV3-1/TRBV3-2 | ASSQVAAGATQY
TRBJ1-2 | 12 | TRBD1 | TRBV13 | ASSRQGEGRGYT
TRBJ2-3 | 13 | TRBD2 | TRBV27 | ATTTGGARYNTQY
TRBJ1-1 | 12 | TRBD1 | TRBV6-5 | ASSYIRGRVEAF
TRBJ2-7 | 13 | TRBD1 | TRBV5-1 | ASSGVLQGSYEQY
TRBJ1-3 | 13 | NA | TRBV30 | AWSVEGGSGNTIY
TRBJ1-2 | 11 | NA | TRBV12-3/TRBV12-4 | ASSLAGVGPGT
TRBJ1-2 | 12 | NA | TRBV6-5 | ASSYSTGLYGYT
TRBJ1-3 | 15 | NA | TRBV18 | ASSPPRGRDGRNTIY
TRBJ1-2 | 13 | NA | TRBV28 | ASRPPGDFNYGYT
TRBJ1-2 | 12 | TRBD1 | TRBV2 | ASSVGQGLGGYT
TRBJ1-4 | 14 | NA | TRBV2 | ASSGPPGQSNEKLF
TRBJ1-2 | 15 | NA | TRBV2 | ASLLDSRGGANYGYT
TRBJ2-2 | 12 | NA | TRBV2 | ASSGLTATGELF
TRBJ2-7 | 13 | NA | TRBV7-6 | ASSLTPEFSYEQY
TRBJ2-2 | 9 | NA | TRBV28 | ASSFVGELF
TRBJ1-2 | 14 | NA | TRBV3-1/TRBV3-2 | ASSEDSLTPNYGYT
TRBJ2-7 | 16 | TRBD1 | TRBV6-1 | ASSGRDRGTGRSYEQY
TRBJ2-1 | 12 | NA | TRBV5-4 | ASSLRGSYNEQF
TRBJ1-1 | 14 | NA | TRBV5-1 | ASSFSSGGVNTEAF
TRBJ1-1 | 14 | NA | TRBV7-6 | ASSLQGIGERTEAF
TRBJ2-3 | 12 | TRBD2 | TRBV19 | ASSIGGGGDTQY